One sample yielded the 20 T cell receptor beta chains listed below, sequenced in a study of OX40 agonist ivuxolimab in advanced cancers. Assay: immunoSEQ multiplex PCR; the TCRdb copy retains only in-frame clones and omits some. Of around 83,000 clones listed, 88% were seen once; the top ten hold about 4%. The sample in question was CD4+ or CD8+ T cells sorted from blood, obtained in a trial of the OX40 agonist ivuxolimab. The receptors come from an adult with an advanced solid tumor such as melanoma, head and neck, liver or kidney cancer.

This sequence joins TRBV6-1 and TRBJ2-5; tentative D call: TRBD1 (6 bases). Trimming stripped 0 bases from V and 1 base from J, with 9 bases between. From germline, CDR1 is MNHNS and CDR2 SASEGT. The CDR3 has 15 amino acids. The CDR3 DNA reads TGTGCCAGCAGTGAAGCGGGGACATTCCAAGAGACCCAGTACTTC. Its translation is CASSEAGTFQETQYF.

This clone was picked up a small number of times. The chain combines TRBV7-9 with TRBJ2-2; D perhaps matches TRBD2 (6 bases). Trimming shortened V by 8 bases and J by 0 bases, and 13 bases separated the two germline ends. The V gene's germline CDR1 is SEHNR and CDR2 FQNEAQ (reference sequence). The CDR3 has 15 residues. CDR3 DNA: TGTGCCAGCGGCGGGGCGGAGACGAACACCGGGGAGCTGTTTTTT. The encoded protein is CASGGAETNTGELFF.

V usage is TRBV5-1 and J usage is TRBJ2-1; tentatively, D is TRBD2 (6 bases). CDR1 is SGHRS, CDR2 YFSETQ, per germline. Trimming removed 5 bases at V and 5 bases at J, with 14 bases between. The CDR3 is 14 residues long. The CDR3 sequence: CASREGGINNEQFF. CDR3 coding DNA: TGCGCCAGCAGGGAGGGTGGGATCAACAATGAGCAGTTCTTC. Full variable domain (missing parts from reference TRBV5-1 and TRBJ2-1): KAGVTQTPRYLIKTRGQQVTLSCSPISGHRSVSWYQQTPGQGLQFLFEYFSETQRNKGNFPGRFSGRQFSNSRSEMNVSTLELGDSALYLCASREGGINNEQFFGPGTRLTVL.

This chain links TRBV6-6 with TRBJ2-5; TRBD1 agrees at 9 bases. The germline CDR1 and CDR2 sequences are MNHNY and SVGAGI (reference sequence). The ends lost 10 bases at V and 9 bases at J; junction bases unmatched: 15. The CDR3 runs to 14 residues. In DNA form, the CDR3 reads TGTGCCACGGGACAGGGTTCCCGCCAAGGGGCCCAGTACTTC. This sequence encodes CATGQGSRQGAQYF.

This clone has at least ten counts. The chain has TRBV6-5 and TRBJ2-7; D unclear. CDR3 length: 15 amino acids. Germline values: CDR1 MNHEY, CDR2 SVGAGI. V was trimmed by 2 bases and J by 0 bases, leaving 11 bases between them. Here the CDR3 DNA reads TGTGCCAGCAGTTACCAGCTCCTGAGCTCCTACGAGCAGTACTTC. This gives the protein CASSYQLLSSYEQYF.

The chain couples TRBV5-1 to TRBJ1-5; D might be TRBD1 (5 bases). Germline V gene sequence: CDR1 SGHRS, CDR2 YFSETQ. CDR3 length: 15 residues. V lost 2 bases and J 5 bases, leaving 14 bases between the germline ends. The DNA of the CDR3 is TGCGCCAGCAGCTTAAAAGGGACCCTTTATCAGCCCCAGCATTTT. It translates to CASSLKGTLYQPQHF.

The chain joins TRBV9 to TRBJ2-2; D remains ambiguous. V was clipped by 4 bases and J by 1 base, with 8 bases between them. Per the germline V gene, CDR1 is SGDLS and CDR2 is YYNGEE. CDR3 length equals 14 residues. In DNA, the CDR3 is TGTGCCAGCAGCCCTCCCAAGAACACCGGGGAGCTGTTTTTT. This codes for CASSPPKNTGELFF.

This chain uses TRBV27 with TRBJ1-2; 8 nucleotides agree with TRBD1. Germline loops: CDR1 MNHEY, CDR2 SMNVEV (reference sequence). The CDR3 loop spans 15 amino acids. The ends lost 6 bases at V and 8 bases at J; junction bases unmatched: 14. In nucleotides, the CDR3 is TGTGCCAGCAGGGCACAAATGACAGGGGTAGGCGGCTACACCTTC. It translates to CASRAQMTGVGGYTF.

This chain uses TRBV6-5 with TRBJ2-2, with D hard to call. Germline V lookup: CDR1 MNHEY, CDR2 SVGAGI. The length of the CDR3 is 13 residues. Trimming cost V 1 base and J 7 bases, with 7 bases left between them. The CDR3 sequence is CASSYLDGGELFF. The CDR3 DNA sequence: TGTGCCAGCAGTTACTTGGACGGCGGGGAGCTGTTTTTT.

Concerning this clone itself: Other DNA sequences in the same sample also yield this CDR3. The chain joins TRBV28 to TRBJ1-2; TRBD1 matches 7 bases. The trim removed 6 bases at V and 5 bases at J, leaving 6 bases unmatched. CDR3 length: 13 residues. Per the germline V gene, CDR1 is MDHEN and CDR2 is SYDVKM. Written as DNA, the CDR3 is TGTGCCAGCAGCCAAGGGACAGAATATGGCTACACCTTC. This sequence encodes CASSQGTEYGYTF.

The rearrangement uses TRBV5-4 and TRBJ2-3, with D possibly matching TRBD2 (5 bases). Deletions cut 0 bases from V and 0 bases from J, with 8 bases between. The CDR3 runs 15 residues. Germline assignment: CDR1 SGHNT and CDR2 YYREEE (reference sequence). CDR3 sequence (DNA): TGTGCCAGCAGCTTGGGAAGCGGTAGCACAGATACGCAGTATTTT. Its translation: CASSLGSGSTDTQYF.

The chain is built from TRBV5-1 and TRBJ1-2; D is ambiguous. From germline, CDR1 is SGHRS and CDR2 YFSETQ. Between the trimmed V and J ends, which lost 0 bases and 2 bases, there was a span of 8 bases. This CDR3 region has 14 residues. In DNA form, the CDR3 reads TGCGCCAGCAGCTTGGAGTCAGTAAACTATGGCTACACCTTC. Translating it yields CASSLESVNYGYTF.

V usage is TRBV6-5 and J usage is TRBJ1-1; D is undetermined. The CDR3 has 14 residues. V lost 0 bases, J lost 5 bases, and 10 bases lay in between. Germline CDR1 is MNHEY and CDR2 is SVGAGI. CDR3 loop: CASSYSSTGTEAFF. In DNA form, the CDR3 reads TGTGCCAGCAGTTACTCCTCGACGGGAACTGAAGCTTTCTTT.

This clone appeared once. The genes are TRBV30 and TRBJ1-2; perhaps TRBD1 as D (6 bases). The V end was cut by 4 bases, the J end by 6 bases, with 15 bases between. From germline, CDR1 is GTSNPN and CDR2 SVGIG (reference sequence). CDR3 length: 13 residues. The chain's CDR3 is CAWKTSGEDGYTF. CDR3 coding DNA: TGTGCCTGGAAAACTTCAGGGGAGGATGGCTACACCTTC.

The chain recombines TRBV18 with TRBJ2-7; D may be TRBD1 (5 bases). Germline V gene sequence: CDR1 KGHSH, CDR2 LQKENI. V was cut by 2 bases and J by 5 bases, with 16 bases left in between. CDR3 length: 15 amino acids. The CDR3 coding sequence is TGTGCCAGCTCACCATCCGTACAGGTCAACGACGAGCAGTACTTC. Protein sequence: CASSPSVQVNDEQYF.

The J gene is TRBJ1-4, the V gene TRBV28, with TRBD1 identical over 7 bases. Trimming cost V 6 bases and J 0 bases; bases outside gene matches: 13. The CDR3 has 18 residues. Looked up from germline, CDR1 is MDHEN and CDR2 is SYDVKM. The CDR3 region has the DNA TGTGCCAGCAGCCGCCCCTCTCCGGGGACAGCAACTAATGAAAAACTGTTTTTT. Translating gives CASSRPSPGTATNEKLFF. The whole variable domain, filled in from reference TRBV28 and TRBJ1-4, reads DVKVTQSSRYLVKRTGEKVFLECVQDMDHENMFWYRQDPGLGLRLIYFSYDVKMKEKGDIPEGYSVSREKKERFSLILESASTNQTSMYLCASSRPSPGTATNEKLFFGSGTQLSVL.

The genes are TRBV10-3 and TRBJ2-3; D ambiguous. Germline V gives CDR1 ENHRY, CDR2 SYGVKD. V lost 5 bases and J lost 2, with 11 bases in between. The CDR3 is made up of 14 amino acids. The CDR3 coding sequence is TGTGCCATCAGTCCCTCGGACCTCACAGATACGCAGTATTTT. Translating it yields CAISPSDLTDTQYF.

The CDR3 spells CAISGPGTDTQYF. CDR3 bases: TGTGCCATCAGCGGCCCTGGCACAGATACGCAGTATTTT. This chain connects TRBV10-3 to TRBJ2-3; D is unresolved. The CDR3 extends over 13 amino acids. The germline CDR1 and CDR2 sequences are ENHRY and SYGVKD. V was shortened by 6 bases and J by 1 base, with 8 bases between the two germline ends.

The chain links TRBV6-6 to TRBJ1-3, with 7 bases fitting TRBD1. CDR1 MNHNY and CDR2 SVGAGI come from the germline V gene (reference sequence). The CDR3 length is 14 residues. Trimming took 5 bases from V and 5 from J; bases not matched to a gene: 6. CDR3 residues: CASSRGTARNTIYF. The DNA for the CDR3 is TGTGCCAGCAGTCGCGGGACAGCTAGAAACACCATATATTTT.

The rearrangement joins TRBV6-6 to TRBJ1-2; 8 nucleotides line up with TRBD1. The J segment lost 6 bases and the V segment lost 1 base, leaving 7 bases of the junction unmatched. This CDR3 region has 15 residues. Germline CDR1 is MNHNY and CDR2 is SVGAGI (reference sequence). CDR3 amino acids: CASSYLGQAIDGYTF. The CDR3 DNA is TGTGCCAGCAGTTACTTGGGACAGGCTATCGATGGCTACACCTTC.